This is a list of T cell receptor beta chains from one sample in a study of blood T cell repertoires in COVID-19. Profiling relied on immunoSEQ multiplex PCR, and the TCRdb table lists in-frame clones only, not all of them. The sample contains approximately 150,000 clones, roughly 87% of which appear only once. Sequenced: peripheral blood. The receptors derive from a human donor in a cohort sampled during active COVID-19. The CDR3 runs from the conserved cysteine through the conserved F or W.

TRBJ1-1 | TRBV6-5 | CASRMGTPSGTEAFF
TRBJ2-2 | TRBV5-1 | CASSLATGGRPGELFF
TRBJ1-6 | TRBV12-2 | CASRLAGGRQRFANSPLHF
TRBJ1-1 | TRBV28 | CASKIQGSAEAFF
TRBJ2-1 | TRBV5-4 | CASSLAGRGAGNEQFF
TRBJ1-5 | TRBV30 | CAWSYGGVGKQPQHF
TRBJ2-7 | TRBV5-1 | CASSVNRNEQYF
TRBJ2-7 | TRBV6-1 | CASSETGQGGNEQYF
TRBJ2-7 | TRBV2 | CASSDYREQYF
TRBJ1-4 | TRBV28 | CASSSPGQGNEKLFF
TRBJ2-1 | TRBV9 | CASSVGWSGEQFF
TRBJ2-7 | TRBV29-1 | CSVRAGGPHEQYF
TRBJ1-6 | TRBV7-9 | CASSSSLGTANSPLHF
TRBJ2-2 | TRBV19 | CASSIPGQLNGELFF
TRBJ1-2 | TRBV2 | CAIQSGLYGYTF
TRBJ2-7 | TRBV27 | CASSLGTSGRWVREQYF
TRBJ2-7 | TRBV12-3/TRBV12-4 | CASSFSQGYEQYF
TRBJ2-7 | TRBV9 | CASSVALRDEQYF
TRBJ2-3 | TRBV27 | CASARGTSTDTQYF
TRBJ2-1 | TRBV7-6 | CASSVTGERYNEQFF
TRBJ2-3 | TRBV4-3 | CASSRRQPASGANTDTQYF
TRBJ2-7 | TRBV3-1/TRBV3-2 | CASSHGGPVSEQYF
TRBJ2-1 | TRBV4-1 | CASSTNGGYNEQFF
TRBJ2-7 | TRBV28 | CASSPSGRTASYEQYF
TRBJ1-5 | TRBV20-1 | CSASPSGRGNQPQHF
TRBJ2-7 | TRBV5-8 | CASSLQGTAYEQYF
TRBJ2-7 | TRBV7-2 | CASSLKLEQYF
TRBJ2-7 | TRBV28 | CASSFPGRISYEQYF
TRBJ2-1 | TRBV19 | CASSIAGTSGGHSYNEQFF
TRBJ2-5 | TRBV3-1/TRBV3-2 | CASSRRGYQETQYF
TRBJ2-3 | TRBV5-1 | CASSLAPLGVDTQYF
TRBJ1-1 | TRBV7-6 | CASSLLRGEGTEAFF
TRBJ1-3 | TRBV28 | CASSPISTGGNTIYF
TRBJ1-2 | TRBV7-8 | CASSLAIGEVSYGYTF
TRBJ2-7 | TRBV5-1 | CASSFGMTTTGTQYF
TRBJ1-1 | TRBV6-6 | CASSLGFAGTEAFF
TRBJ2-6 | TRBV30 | CAWTGLAGTSGANVLTF